The 14 T cell receptor beta chains below come from one sample, sequenced in a study of blood T cell repertoires in COVID-19. TCRdb's table, derived via immunoSEQ multiplex PCR, lists solely in-frame clones and lacks some. Altogether approximately 150,000 clones are present, under 90% being singletons, with the ten largest covering approximately 8.4%. Sequenced: PBMCs or T cells enriched from blood (not recorded which). These receptors were collected from a woman between 45 and 65 years old who had recovered from COVID-19.

The rearrangement uses TRBV11-3 and TRBJ2-1, with 10 bases that match TRBD2. Looked up from germline, CDR1 is SGHNT and CDR2 is YENEEA. This CDR3 is built from 15 residues. Trimming removed 2 bases from V and 9 bases from J; junction bases left unmatched: 7. This chain's CDR3 is CASSLRAGGPTEQFF. The CDR3 nucleotides are TGTGCCAGCAGCTTAAGAGCGGGGGGGCCGACTGAGCAGTTCTTC.

The genes are TRBV9 and TRBJ1-6; D remains ambiguous. Trimming cost V 1 base and J 7 bases, with 9 bases left between them. This CDR3 has 14 amino acids. Germline loops: CDR1 SGDLS, CDR2 YYNGEE. The CDR3 DNA sequence: TGTGCCAGCAGCGTAACCCCGAGCAATTCACCCCTCCACTTT. It yields the protein CASSVTPSNSPLHF.

The V call is TRBV7-2, the J call TRBJ2-1, with no clear D. V shed 0 bases and J shed 2 bases, with 2 bases lying between them. Germline assignment: CDR1 SGHTA and CDR2 FQGNSA. The CDR3 runs 13 residues. CDR3 sequence (DNA): TGTGCCAGCAGCTTAGCTACCTACAATGAGCAGTTCTTC. It codes for CASSLATYNEQFF.

The sample holds a few counts of this clone. The CDR3 bases are TGTGCCAGCCTAGGGGCTAGCGGGGGGGCGTTCACCGGGGAGCTGTTTTTT. It yields the protein CASLGASGGAFTGELFF. The V and J genes are TRBV19 and TRBJ2-2, with 12 bases fitting TRBD2. Per germline, CDR1 LNHDA and CDR2 SQIVND (reference sequence). The CDR3 is 17 residues long. With V trimmed by 9 bases and J by 4 bases, 12 bases remained unmatched.

The chain joins TRBV29-1 to TRBJ1-1; weak D call: TRBD1 (6 bases). Per the germline V gene, CDR1 is SQVTM and CDR2 is ANQGSEA. V lost 6 bases, J lost 1 base, and 12 bases lay in between. This CDR3 is built from 13 residues. CDR3 loop: CSVTGVQNTEAFF. DNA for the CDR3: TGCAGCGTGACAGGAGTCCAGAACACTGAAGCTTTCTTT.

The CDR3 DNA follows: TGTGCCAGCAGTCCCCCAAACAGGGATTCTGGAAACACCATATATTTT. Its translation is CASSPPNRDSGNTIYF. V usage is TRBV28 and J usage is TRBJ1-3, with a tentative D call TRBD1 (6 bases). Trimming stripped 5 bases from V and 1 base from J, with 15 bases between. This CDR3 contains 16 residues. The V gene's germline CDR1 is MDHEN and CDR2 SYDVKM.

This clone has only one observation. The chain recombines TRBV3-1 (or the pseudogene TRBV3-2) with TRBJ2-3, with 7 bases fitting TRBD1. The CDR3 sequence is 14 residues long. Unmatched junction bases numbered 10, after V lost 4 bases and J lost 9 bases. CDR1 is LGHDT and CDR2 is YNNKEL in the germline V gene (reference sequence). This CDR3 is CASSPQGSGGTQYF. For the CDR3, the DNA is TGTGCCAGCAGCCCACAGGGGTCCGGTGGGACGCAGTATTTT.

This sequence joins TRBV6-2 or TRBV6-3 and TRBJ1-6; D possibly corresponds to TRBD1 (5 bases). Trimming took 2 bases from V and 7 from J, leaving 12 bases between them. From germline, CDR1 is MNHEY and CDR2 SVGEGT. The CDR3 extends over 15 amino acids. CDR3 coding DNA: TGTGCCAGCAGTTACATGGGACGGGAGAATTCACCCCTCCACTTT. Amino acid sequence: CASSYMGRENSPLHF.

The chain couples TRBV7-2 to TRBJ2-1; no reliable D call. In germline, CDR1 is SGHTA, CDR2 FQGNSA. The CDR3 is 14 amino acids. Trimming shortened V by 2 bases and J by 3 bases, and 8 bases separated the two germline ends. CDR3 bases: TGTGCCAGCAGCTTATTGGCCAGCTACAATGAGCAGTTCTTC. The encoded protein is CASSLLASYNEQFF.

The chain couples TRBV28 to TRBJ2-2, with 7 bases matching TRBD1. There are 16 residues in the CDR3. Germline V gene sequence: CDR1 MDHEN, CDR2 SYDVKM. J gave up 6 bases and V 6 bases, and 13 bases lay outside the gene matches. The CDR3 nucleotides are TGTGCCAGCAGAGAGACAGGGCCCCGTCATGCCGGGGAGCTGTTTTTT. This gives the protein CASRETGPRHAGELFF.

The CDR3 here is CASSLEESGELFF. The CDR3 DNA is TGCGCCAGCAGCTTGGAAGAGTCCGGGGAGCTGTTTTTT. The chain carries TRBV5-1 and TRBJ2-2; unclear D gene. CDR1 is SGHRS and CDR2 is YFSETQ in the germline V gene. This CDR3 spans 13 amino acids. The V end was cut by 0 bases, the J end by 6 bases, with 6 bases between.

The V call is TRBV5-1, the J call TRBJ2-3; D is perhaps TRBD1 (6 bases). The V end lost 3 bases, the J end lost 8 bases, and 19 bases lay between the germline ends. The CDR3 extends over 15 amino acids. Per germline, CDR1 SGHRS and CDR2 YFSETQ. The CDR3 sequence: CASSSPGQTRGTQYF. For the CDR3, the DNA is TGCGCCAGCAGCTCCCCGGGACAAACAAGAGGTACGCAGTATTTT.

J is TRBJ1-5 and V is TRBV2, with D possibly TRBD1 on 5 matching bases. Trimming shortened V by 7 bases and J by 6 bases, and 13 bases separated the two germline ends. This CDR3 spans 13 amino acids. The germline V gene encodes CDR1 SNHLY and CDR2 FYNNEI. Here the CDR3 reads CASKQVAVQPQHF. CDR3 coding DNA: TGTGCCAGCAAACAGGTCGCGGTTCAGCCCCAGCATTTT.

The V call is TRBV6-2 or TRBV6-3, the J call TRBJ2-5; D not resolved. CDR1 and CDR2 from the germline V gene are MNHEY and SVGEGT. V dropped 2 bases and J dropped 4 bases, with 8 bases sitting between them. The CDR3 extends over 13 amino acids. Here the CDR3 reads CASSYGPLETQYF. The CDR3 DNA sequence: TGTGCCAGCAGTTACGGCCCCTTAGAGACCCAGTACTTC.